What follows is one TCR beta chain and its context. Its antigen is not identified. The data were taken from a study of cytomegalovirus exposure and HLA in healthy donors. Study observations and caveats: A later analysis, which compared TCR beta chains of equal frequency, found the HLA-associated ones more clonally expanded.

It was with 60 Vbeta and 13 Jbeta primers that the PCR ran. Repertoires were generated with immunoSEQ multiplex PCR, while TCRdb's copy carries only in-frame clones and drops some. The sample carries 120,000 to 150,000 clones, about 82% recorded once. The germline V gene encodes CDR1 SNHLY and CDR2 FYNNEI. Trimming took off 3 bases at V and 10 bases at J, with 13 bases between the two ends. The CDR3 contains 14 residues. This chain joins TRBV2 and TRBJ1-6; D might be TRBD1 (5 bases). Sequenced: PBMCs. The sequence was collected from a male donor in good health and CMV-seronegative. The CDR3 coding sequence is TGTGCCAGCAGTGAGGAGGGGATAAGGTCACCCCTCCACTTT. Amino acids: CASSEEGIRSPLHF.